This T cell receptor beta chain was retrieved from a study of blood T cell repertoires in COVID-19. The method was immunoSEQ multiplex PCR; TCRdb's version includes in-frame clones alone and lacks a portion of them. The sample lists 250,000 or so clones, roughly 89% occurring once. This CDR3 region has 13 residues. V lost 5 bases and J lost 3, with 12 bases in between. Germline V gene lookup returns CDR1 SGHRS and CDR2 YFSETQ. Sequenced input: peripheral blood. The rearrangement uses TRBV5-1 and TRBJ2-7; D perhaps matches TRBD1 (7 bases). The TCR comes from a middle-aged woman who had recovered from COVID-19. The CDR3 DNA is TGCGCCAGCAGGTTTCAGGGGGGCTACGAGCAGTACTTC. The encoded protein is CASRFQGGYEQYF.